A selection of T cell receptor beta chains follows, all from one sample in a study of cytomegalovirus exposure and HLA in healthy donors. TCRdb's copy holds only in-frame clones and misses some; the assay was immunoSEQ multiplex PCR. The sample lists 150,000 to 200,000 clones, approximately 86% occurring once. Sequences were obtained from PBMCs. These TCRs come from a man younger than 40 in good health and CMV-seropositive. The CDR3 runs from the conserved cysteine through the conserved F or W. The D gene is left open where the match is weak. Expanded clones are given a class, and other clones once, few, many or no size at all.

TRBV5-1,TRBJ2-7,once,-,TGCGCCAGCAGCTTGGCGGCCAGGGCCCGCGAGCAGTACTTC,CASSLAARAREQYF
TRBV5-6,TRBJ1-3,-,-,TGTGCCAGCAGCCGAGGACAGACCTCTGGAAACACCATATATTTT,CASSRGQTSGNTIYF
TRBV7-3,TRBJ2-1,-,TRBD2,TGTGCCAGCAGCTCAAGCCTGACTAGCGGGGGCCACAATGAGCAGTTCTTC,CASSSSLTSGGHNEQFF
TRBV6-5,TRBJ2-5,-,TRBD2,TGTGCCAGCAGTTACCTTAGCGGGGGGGCCTGGGAGACCCAGTACTTC,CASSYLSGGAWETQYF
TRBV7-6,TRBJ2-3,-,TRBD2,TGTGCCAGCAGCCTGAGGGGGGACCCGACTAGCGGGGGCGGAGATACGCAGTATTTT,CASSLRGDPTSGGGDTQYF
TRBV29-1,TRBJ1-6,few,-,TGCAGCGTTGCAAGGGACAAGGATTCACCCCTCCACTTT,CSVARDKDSPLHF
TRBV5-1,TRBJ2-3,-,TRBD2,TGCGCCAGCAGCTTGGGGACTAGCGGGGAGGGAGATACGCAGTATTTT,CASSLGTSGEGDTQYF
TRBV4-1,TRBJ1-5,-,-,TGCGCCAGCAGCCAAGGGAGCTGGACAGATCAGCCCCAGCATTTT,CASSQGSWTDQPQHF
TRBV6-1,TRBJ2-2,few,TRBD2,TGTGCCACGTGGCAACTAGCGACTTTTCCCGGGGAGCTGTTTTTT,CATWQLATFPGELFF
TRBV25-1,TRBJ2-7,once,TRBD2,TGTGCCAGCAGTGAATACGAGCTCGGGGGGGAGCAGTACTTC,CASSEYELGGEQYF
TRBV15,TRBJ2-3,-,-,TGTGCCACCAGCAGAGATGGATGGGCCTCGGGCAGGGCCGATCCAGATACGCAGTATTTT,CATSRDGWASGRADPDTQYF
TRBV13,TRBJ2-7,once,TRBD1,TGTGCCAGCAGCCCGAGGGACAGATCCTACGAGCAGTACTTC,CASSPRDRSYEQYF